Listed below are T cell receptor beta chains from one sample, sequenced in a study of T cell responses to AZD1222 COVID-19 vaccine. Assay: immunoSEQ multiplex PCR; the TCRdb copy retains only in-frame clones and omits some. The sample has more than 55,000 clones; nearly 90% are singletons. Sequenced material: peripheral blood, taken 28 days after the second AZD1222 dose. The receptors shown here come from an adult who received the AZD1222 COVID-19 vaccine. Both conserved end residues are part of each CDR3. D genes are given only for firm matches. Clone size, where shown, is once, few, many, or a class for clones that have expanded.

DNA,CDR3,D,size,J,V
TGTGCCAGCAGAGGCAGGGAGCACGCTTTCTTT,CASRGREHAFF,.,.,TRBJ1-1,TRBV28
TGTGCCAGCAGCCAACACGACAGAGCGGGCGAGCAGTACTTC,CASSQHDRAGEQYF,.,once,TRBJ2-7,TRBV7-8
TGTGCCAGCACCAGGGGGGGTTCCTCTGGGGCCAACGTCCTGACTTTC,CASTRGGSSGANVLTF,.,.,TRBJ2-6,TRBV7-2
TGTGCCAGCAGTGACTCTCCAGGTGCCGGCTATGGCTACACCTTC,CASSDSPGAGYGYTF,.,.,TRBJ1-2,TRBV6-4
TGTGCCAGTAGTGGGGGGACAGCTAGCAATCAGCCCCAGCATTTT,CASSGGTASNQPQHF,TRBD1,.,TRBJ1-5,TRBV19
TGTGCCAGCGGTCCAGGTCGTTCCTACGAGCAGTACTTC,CASGPGRSYEQYF,.,.,TRBJ2-7,TRBV21-1
TGTGCCAGCTCACCACCGGGGAGCGGGGGCTACACAGATACGCAGTATTTT,CASSPPGSGGYTDTQYF,TRBD2,.,TRBJ2-3,TRBV18
TGCAGTGCTATTGATGGGATTAACTATGGCTACACCTTC,CSAIDGINYGYTF,.,.,TRBJ1-2,TRBV20-1
TGCGCCAGCAGTACCGGGACAGCCTACGAGCAGTACTTC,CASSTGTAYEQYF,TRBD1,.,TRBJ2-7,TRBV10-1
TGCGCCAGCAGCTTGGACAGGGCGTCCTACGAGCAGTACTTC,CASSLDRASYEQYF,.,.,TRBJ2-7,TRBV5-1
TGTGCCAGCAGTAGGGGAGGGGACTATCAGCCCCAGCATTTT,CASSRGGDYQPQHF,.,.,TRBJ1-5,TRBV27
TGTGCCAGCAGCGTAGTCAGTCAGGGGTACTATGGCTACACCTTC,CASSVVSQGYYGYTF,.,.,TRBJ1-2,TRBV9
TGTGCCATCAGTCACGTTCCTGCAGCAACTAATGAAAAACTGTTTTTT,CAISHVPAATNEKLFF,.,.,TRBJ1-4,TRBV10-3
TGTGCCAGCAGTTACGCGGACGGGAATCAGCCCCAGCATTTT,CASSYADGNQPQHF,.,few,TRBJ1-5,TRBV6-5